These 20 T cell receptor beta chains were all obtained from the same sample, sequenced in a study of control samples from healthy donors and cancer patients. Profiling relied on immunoSEQ multiplex PCR, and the TCRdb table lists in-frame clones only, not all of them. The sample carries roughly 59,000 clones, 80% to 95% recorded once. What was sequenced was PBMCs. These receptors came from a middle-aged man with colorectal cancer.

V gene TRBV11-2 combines with J gene TRBJ2-1; D is unresolved. Germline CDR1 reads SGHAT; CDR2 reads FQNNGV. This CDR3 region has 13 residues. V was clipped by 1 base and J by 10 bases, with 11 bases between them. The CDR3: CASSLVFRFEQFF. CDR3 DNA sequence: TGTGCCAGCAGCTTAGTGTTCAGGTTCGAGCAGTTCTTC.

The rearrangement links TRBV5-4 to TRBJ1-1; 11 bases are shared with TRBD1. The J segment lost 9 bases and the V segment lost 4 bases, leaving 2 bases of the junction unmatched. The CDR3 loop spans 12 amino acids. Germline assignment: CDR1 SGHNT and CDR2 YYREEE (reference sequence). The CDR3 sequence is CASSLDRGQAFF. CDR3 DNA sequence: TGTGCCAGCAGCCTGGACAGGGGGCAAGCTTTCTTT.

J is TRBJ2-1 and V is TRBV6-6, with 11 bases that match TRBD1. The CDR3 spans 19 residues. Per germline, CDR1 MNHNY and CDR2 SVGAGI (reference sequence). The V gene end was trimmed by 5 bases and the J gene end by 0 bases; junction bases not matched to a gene: 12. The CDR3 is CASSRNPGQGVSSYNEQFF. DNA for the CDR3: TGTGCCAGCAGTCGCAATCCGGGACAGGGGGTAAGCTCCTACAATGAGCAGTTCTTC.

The chain combines TRBV7-2 with TRBJ2-7; 12 bases agree with TRBD2. The germline CDR1 and CDR2 sequences are SGHTA and FQGNSA. CDR3 length: 16 residues. V shed 5 bases, J shed 0 bases, and the junction held 5 bases outside the gene matches. The CDR3: CASSLQTSGSSYEQYF. CDR3 nucleotide sequence: TGTGCCAGCAGCCTACAGACTAGCGGGAGCTCCTACGAGCAGTACTTC.

The V call is TRBV9, the J call TRBJ2-1; 14 bases line up with TRBD2. V trimming: 2 bases; J trimming: 9 bases; junction bases outside the gene matches: 4. Germline lookup yields CDR1 SGDLS and CDR2 YYNGEE. The CDR3 spans 15 residues. The CDR3 sequence is CASSVGTSGGGEQFF. In DNA, the CDR3 is TGTGCCAGCAGCGTTGGGACTAGCGGGGGTGGTGAGCAGTTCTTC.

This clone was seen a handful of times. CDR3 nucleotide sequence: TGTGCCAGCAGCCGCACCACAGGGTGGGACAATGAGCAGTTCTTC. As protein: CASSRTTGWDNEQFF. The gene calls are TRBV7-9 and TRBJ2-1; TRBD1 might be the D (6 bases). The CDR3 runs to 15 residues. Germline V gene sequence: CDR1 SEHNR, CDR2 FQNEAQ (reference sequence). Trimming removed 5 bases at V and 5 bases at J, with 16 bases between.

The V and J genes are TRBV7-6 and TRBJ2-1, with D possibly matching TRBD2 (7 bases). The germline V gene encodes CDR1 SGHVS and CDR2 FNYEAQ. Trimming shortened V by 1 base and J by 14 bases, and 15 bases separated the two germline ends. The CDR3 covers 13 residues. CDR3 nucleotides: TGTGCCAGCAGCTTAGTCCGGGGGGCATATGAGTTCTTC. Protein: CASSLVRGAYEFF.

This chain uses TRBV29-1 with TRBJ2-2, with D hard to call. The CDR3 has 12 residues. V gave up 7 bases and J gave up 6 bases, with 12 bases separating them. Germline assignment: CDR1 SQVTM and CDR2 ANQGSEA. CDR3 sequence reads: CSATKQAGELFF. CDR3 in DNA: TGCAGCGCTACTAAGCAGGCCGGGGAGCTGTTTTTT.

This clone is a singleton in its sample. The chain joins TRBV7-9 to TRBJ1-5, with D perhaps TRBD1 (6 bases). Germline V CDR1 and CDR2: SEHNR, FQNEAQ (reference sequence). V shed 5 bases and J shed 1 base, with 12 bases lying between them. The CDR3 is made up of 15 amino acids. The CDR3 coding sequence is TGTGCCAGCAGCCCGGGGACATCAAGCAATCAGCCCCAGCATTTT. Amino acids: CASSPGTSSNQPQHF.

This sequence joins TRBV11-3 and TRBJ1-1; TRBD1 might be the D (6 bases). This CDR3 has 14 residues. Germline V gives CDR1 SGHNT, CDR2 YENEEA. V shed 9 bases and J shed 0 bases, with 14 bases lying between them. The CDR3 DNA reads as TGTGCCAGTCAAAAGGGGGGGATGAACACTGAAGCTTTCTTT. Translation: CASQKGGMNTEAFF. The variable domain in full, with the rest retrieved from reference TRBV11-3 and TRBJ1-1, is EAGVVQSPRYKIIEKKQPVAFWCNPISGHNTLYWYLQNLGQGPELLIRYENEEAVDDSQLPKDRFSAERLKGVDSTLKIQPAELGDSAVYLCASQKGGMNTEAFFGQGTRLTVV.

The chain recombines TRBV19 with TRBJ1-2; D is possibly TRBD1 (5 bases). Germline V lookup: CDR1 LNHDA, CDR2 SQIVND (reference sequence). The CDR3 runs to 14 residues. Trimming stripped 7 bases from V and 3 bases from J, with 15 bases between. CDR3 loop: CASNRGTEHYGYTF. CDR3 coding DNA: TGTGCCAGTAACCGAGGGACCGAACACTATGGCTACACCTTC. Supplemented by reference TRBV19 and TRBJ1-2, the full variable domain reads DGGITQSPKYLFRKEGQNVTLSCEQNLNHDAMYWYRQDPGQGLRLIYYSQIVNDFQKGDIAEGYSVSREKKESFPLTVTSAQKNPTAFYLCASNRGTEHYGYTFGSGTRLTVV.

This chain joins TRBV6-4 and TRBJ2-5; D is perhaps TRBD2 (6 bases). The CDR3 has 13 amino acids. With 6 bases removed from V and 7 bases from J, the gap between germline ends came to 15 bases. CDR1 MRHNA and CDR2 SNTAGT come from the germline V gene. The CDR3 nucleotides are TGTGCCAGCAGCGTGGGCCCGGAGGGGACCCAGTACTTC. It encodes CASSVGPEGTQYF.

The chain is built from TRBV3-1 (or the pseudogene TRBV3-2) and TRBJ1-4; no clear D gene. Germline lookup yields CDR1 LGHDT and CDR2 YNNKEL (reference sequence). CDR3 length equals 14 residues. V was shortened by 0 bases and J by 11 bases, with 13 bases between the two germline ends. The DNA of the CDR3 is TGTGCCAGCAGCCAAGAGAACCGGGGAGGGAAACTGTTTTTT. This gives the protein CASSQENRGGKLFF.

The rearrangement uses TRBV20-1 and TRBJ2-7, with a possible D match to TRBD2 (6 bases). Trimming took 3 bases from V and 7 from J, leaving 16 bases between them. The CDR3 has 13 amino acids. CDR1 DFQATT and CDR2 SNEGSKA come from the germline V gene (reference sequence). The DNA of the CDR3 is TGCAGTGCTAGTAACCCGACTAGGCCAGAGCAGTACTTC. Its translation is CSASNPTRPEQYF.

The chain employs TRBV7-8 and TRBJ2-7; D possibly corresponds to TRBD1 (5 bases). The length of the CDR3 is 17 residues. Germline V gene data show CDR1 as SGHVS and CDR2 as FQNEAQ. V gave up 2 bases and J gave up 2 bases, with 19 bases separating them. CDR3 amino acids: CASSLSVSVAGTYEQYF. Written as DNA, the CDR3 is TGTGCCAGCAGCTTAAGCGTTTCGGTGGCAGGGACCTACGAGCAGTACTTC.

This sequence joins TRBV6-5 and TRBJ1-1; unclear D gene. Germline values: CDR1 MNHEY, CDR2 SVGAGI. V was clipped by 2 bases and J by 0 bases, with 10 bases between them. This CDR3 comprises 15 residues. This CDR3 is CASSYATAMNTEAFF. CDR3 coding DNA: TGTGCCAGCAGTTACGCGACCGCCATGAACACTGAAGCTTTCTTT.

The CDR3 sequence: CASSRTIYEQYF. In nucleotides, the CDR3 is TGTGCCAGCAGTCGGACCATCTACGAGCAGTACTTC. This chain uses TRBV7-2 with TRBJ2-7; no firm D call. V was trimmed by 6 bases and J by 3 bases, leaving 9 bases between them. This CDR3 contains 12 residues. Germline V gives CDR1 SGHTA, CDR2 FQGNSA.

The genes are TRBV25-1 and TRBJ1-5; D may be TRBD1 (6 bases). Germline V gene sequence: CDR1 MGHDK, CDR2 SYGVNS. Trimming shortened V by 2 bases and J by 7 bases, and 15 bases separated the two germline ends. The length of the CDR3 is 15 residues. DNA for the CDR3: TGTGCCAGCAGTGAAAAGGGGGGGGGCCGGCAGCCCCAGCATTTT. Protein: CASSEKGGGRQPQHF.

The rearrangement joins TRBV7-3 to TRBJ1-5, with a weak D call TRBD1 (6 bases). The V end was cut by 5 bases, the J end by 2 bases, with 10 bases between. This CDR3 contains 14 residues. Germline values: CDR1 SGHTA, CDR2 FQGTGA. The CDR3 DNA is TGTGCCAGCAGCCAGGGGACGGGCAATCAGCCCCAGCATTTT. It translates to CASSQGTGNQPQHF.

This rearrangement joins TRBV2 to TRBJ2-3; 11 positions match TRBD2. This CDR3 comprises 17 residues. Germline V gene data show CDR1 as SNHLY and CDR2 as FYNNEI. Trimming at V came to 2 bases and at J to 0 bases, leaving 4 bases not matched to a gene. The CDR3 loop is CASSELAGGPSTDTQYF. The CDR3 DNA reads as TGTGCCAGCAGTGAACTAGCGGGGGGACCAAGCACAGATACGCAGTATTTT.